The rows below give T cell receptor beta chains drawn from one sample of a study of molecular identifiers for immune sequencing clone quantification. MiXCR, applied by TCRdb to the PCR reads, yields one record per CDR3 protein. The table records more than 450,000 distinct CDR3 sequences, about a fifth of them present only once. The material sequenced was naive CD8+ T cells from blood, with Jurkat cell RNA spiked in. The receptors derive from a human donor in good health. Some libraries in this study had Jurkat cell RNA spiked in. CDR3s include the opening cysteine and the closing phenylalanine or tryptophan. D genes are given only for firm matches. Clone size, where shown, is once, few, many, or a class for clones that have expanded.

clone size,D gene,V gene,J gene,CDR3 DNA,CDR3 protein
many,TRBD1,TRBV4-2,TRBJ2-7,TGTGCCAGCAGCCAGGAGGACACCGGGACAGGGGTTTACGAGCAGTACTTC,CASSQEDTGTGVYEQYF
few,TRBD1,TRBV7-9,TRBJ1-6,TGTGCCAGCAGTCCCCCGGAGACAGGGGTTTCACCCCTCCACTTT,CASSPPETGVSPLHF
.,.,TRBV7-9,TRBJ1-5,TGTGCCAGCAGCTTAGTGGGGAACCGTCAGCCCCAGCATTTT,CASSLVGNRQPQHF
many,.,TRBV5-1,TRBJ1-1,TGCGCCAGCAGCTTAGACAGTTCTCCTGAAGCTTTCTTT,CASSLDSSPEAFF
.,.,TRBV27,TRBJ2-7,TGTGCCAGCAGTTCCGGGGAGAGCTCCTACGAGCAGTACTTC,CASSSGESSYEQYF
many,TRBD2,TRBV13,TRBJ2-1,TGTGCCAGCAGCTTTCAGCGGGGGTTGGGGCAGTTCTTC,CASSFQRGLGQFF
few,TRBD1,TRBV6-2/TRBV6-3,TRBJ1-2,TGTGCCAGCACCGGGACAGGGGATAACTATGGCTACACCTTC,CASTGTGDNYGYTF
.,TRBD2,TRBV6-5,TRBJ2-5,TGTGCCAGCAGCCTCTTAGCGGGGGGGGATCAAGAGACCCAGTACTTC,CASSLLAGGDQETQYF
.,.,TRBV11-2,TRBJ2-3,TGTGCCAGCAGCTTTAGGTTTGGCACAGATACGCAGTATTTT,CASSFRFGTDTQYF
.,.,TRBV7-9,TRBJ2-5,TGTACCAGCAGCTTAGTAGAGGTCAGCGAGGGGACCCAGTACTTC,CTSSLVEVSEGTQYF
.,.,TRBV5-6,TRBJ1-1,TGTGCCAGCAGCCCCGGGGTGCTGGGGGCGAACACTGAAGCTTTCTTT,CASSPGVLGANTEAFF
.,.,TRBV7-2,TRBJ2-2,TGTGCCGGCAGCTTTTTCACCGGGGAGCTGTTTTTT,CAGSFFTGELFF